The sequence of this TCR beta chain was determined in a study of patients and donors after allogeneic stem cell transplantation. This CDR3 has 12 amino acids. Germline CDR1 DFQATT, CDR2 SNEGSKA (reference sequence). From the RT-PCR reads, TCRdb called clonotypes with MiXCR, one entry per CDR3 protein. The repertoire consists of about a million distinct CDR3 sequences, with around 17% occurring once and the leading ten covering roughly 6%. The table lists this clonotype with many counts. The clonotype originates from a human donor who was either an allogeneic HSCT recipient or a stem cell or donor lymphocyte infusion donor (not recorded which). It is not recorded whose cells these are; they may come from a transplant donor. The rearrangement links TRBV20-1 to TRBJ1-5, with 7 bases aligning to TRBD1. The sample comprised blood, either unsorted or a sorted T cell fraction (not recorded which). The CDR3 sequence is CSARQGDQPQHF. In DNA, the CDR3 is TGCAGCGCCAGACAGGGAGATCAGCCCCAGCATTTT.